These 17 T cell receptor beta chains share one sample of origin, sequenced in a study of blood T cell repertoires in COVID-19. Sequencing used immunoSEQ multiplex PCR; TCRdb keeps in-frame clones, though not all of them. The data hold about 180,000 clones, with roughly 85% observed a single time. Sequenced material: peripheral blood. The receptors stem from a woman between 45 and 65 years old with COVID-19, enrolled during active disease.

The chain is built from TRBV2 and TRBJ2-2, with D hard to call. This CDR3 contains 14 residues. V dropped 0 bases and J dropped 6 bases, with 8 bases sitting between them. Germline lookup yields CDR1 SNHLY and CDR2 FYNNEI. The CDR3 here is CASSEATGSGELFF. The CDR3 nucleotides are TGTGCCAGCAGTGAAGCGACGGGTTCCGGGGAGCTGTTTTTT.

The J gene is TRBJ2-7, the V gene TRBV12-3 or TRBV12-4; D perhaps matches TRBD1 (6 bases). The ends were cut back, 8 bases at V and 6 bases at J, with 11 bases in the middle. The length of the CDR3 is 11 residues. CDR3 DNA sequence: TGTGCCAGCGGAACAGGGCCCGAGCAGTACTTC. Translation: CASGTGPEQYF.

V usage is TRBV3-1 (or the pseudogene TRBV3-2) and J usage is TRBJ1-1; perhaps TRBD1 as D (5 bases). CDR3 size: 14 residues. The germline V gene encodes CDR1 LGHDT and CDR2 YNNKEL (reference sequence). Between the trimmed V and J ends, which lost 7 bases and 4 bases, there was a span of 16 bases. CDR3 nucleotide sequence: TGTGCCAGCACCCCGGCAGGGCGAATCACTGAAGCTTTCTTT. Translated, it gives CASTPAGRITEAFF.

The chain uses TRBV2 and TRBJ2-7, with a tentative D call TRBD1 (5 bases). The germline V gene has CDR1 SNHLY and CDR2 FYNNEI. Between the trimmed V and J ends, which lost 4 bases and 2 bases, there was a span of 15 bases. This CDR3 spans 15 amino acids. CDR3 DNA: TGTGCCAGCAGTGTTGACAGAAGGTCAACCTACGAGCAGTACTTC. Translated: CASSVDRRSTYEQYF. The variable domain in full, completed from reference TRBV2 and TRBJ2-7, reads EPEVTQTPSHQVTQMGQEVILRCVPISNHLYFYWYRQILGQKVEFLVSFYNNEISEKSEIFDDQFSVERPDGSNFTLKIRSTKLEDSAMYFCASSVDRRSTYEQYFGPGTRLTVT.

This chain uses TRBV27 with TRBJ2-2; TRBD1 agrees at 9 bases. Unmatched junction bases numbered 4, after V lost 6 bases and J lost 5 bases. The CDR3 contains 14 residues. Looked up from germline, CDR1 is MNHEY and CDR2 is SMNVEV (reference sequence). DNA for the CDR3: TGTGCCAGCAGACAGGGGGCGCAAACCGGGGAGCTGTTTTTT. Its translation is CASRQGAQTGELFF.

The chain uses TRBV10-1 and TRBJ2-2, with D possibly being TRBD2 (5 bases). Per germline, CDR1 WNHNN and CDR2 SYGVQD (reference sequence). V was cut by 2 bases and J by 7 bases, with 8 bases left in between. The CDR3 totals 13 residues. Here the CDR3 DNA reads TGCGCCAGCAGTGAGACTAGAAGCGGGGAGCTGTTTTTT. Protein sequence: CASSETRSGELFF.

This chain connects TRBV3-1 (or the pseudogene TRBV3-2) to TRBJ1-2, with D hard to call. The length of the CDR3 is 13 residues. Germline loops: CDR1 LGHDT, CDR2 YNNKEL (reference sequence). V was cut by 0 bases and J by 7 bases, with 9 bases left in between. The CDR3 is CASSQESPGGYTF. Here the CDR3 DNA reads TGTGCCAGCAGCCAAGAGTCCCCGGGTGGCTACACCTTC.

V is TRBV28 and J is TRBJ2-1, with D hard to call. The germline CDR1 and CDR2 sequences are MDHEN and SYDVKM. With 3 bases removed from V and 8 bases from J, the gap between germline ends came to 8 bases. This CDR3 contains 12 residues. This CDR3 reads CASSFLSYEQFF. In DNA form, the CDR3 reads TGTGCCAGCAGTTTTCTCTCCTATGAGCAGTTCTTC.

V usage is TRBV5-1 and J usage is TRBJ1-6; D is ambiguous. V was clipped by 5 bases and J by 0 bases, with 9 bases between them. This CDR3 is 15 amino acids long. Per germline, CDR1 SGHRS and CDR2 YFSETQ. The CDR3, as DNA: TGCGCCAGCAGTTTTCAGGACTCCTATAATTCACCCCTCCACTTT. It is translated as CASSFQDSYNSPLHF. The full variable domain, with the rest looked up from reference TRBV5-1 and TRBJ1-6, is KAGVTQTPRYLIKTRGQQVTLSCSPISGHRSVSWYQQTPGQGLQFLFEYFSETQRNKGNFPGRFSGRQFSNSRSEMNVSTLELGDSALYLCASSFQDSYNSPLHFGNGTRLTVT.

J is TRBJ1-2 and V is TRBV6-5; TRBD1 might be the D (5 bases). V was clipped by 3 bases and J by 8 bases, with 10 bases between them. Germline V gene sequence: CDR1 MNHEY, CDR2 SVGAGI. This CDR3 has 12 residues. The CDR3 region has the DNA TGTGCCAGCAGTTATAAGGGGCTGGGCTACACCTTC. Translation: CASSYKGLGYTF.

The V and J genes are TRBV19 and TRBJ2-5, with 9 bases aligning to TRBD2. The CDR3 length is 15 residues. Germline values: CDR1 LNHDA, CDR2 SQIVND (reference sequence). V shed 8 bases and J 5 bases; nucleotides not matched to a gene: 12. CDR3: CASGKSSGAPETQYF. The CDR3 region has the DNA TGTGCCAGTGGAAAGTCTAGCGGGGCCCCGGAGACCCAGTACTTC.

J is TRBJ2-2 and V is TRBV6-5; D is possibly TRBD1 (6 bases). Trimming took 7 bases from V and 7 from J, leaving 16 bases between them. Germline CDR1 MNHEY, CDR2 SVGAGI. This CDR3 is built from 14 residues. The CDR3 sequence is CASNFNRDGGELFF. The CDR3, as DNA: TGTGCCAGCAACTTCAACAGGGATGGCGGGGAGCTGTTTTTT.

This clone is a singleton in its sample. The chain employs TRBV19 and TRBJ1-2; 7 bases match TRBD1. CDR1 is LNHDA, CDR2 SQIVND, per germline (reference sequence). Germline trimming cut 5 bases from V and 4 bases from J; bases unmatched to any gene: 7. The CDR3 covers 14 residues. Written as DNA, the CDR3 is TGTGCCAGTAGTGTCGGACAGGTCTTCTATGGCTACACCTTC. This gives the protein CASSVGQVFYGYTF.

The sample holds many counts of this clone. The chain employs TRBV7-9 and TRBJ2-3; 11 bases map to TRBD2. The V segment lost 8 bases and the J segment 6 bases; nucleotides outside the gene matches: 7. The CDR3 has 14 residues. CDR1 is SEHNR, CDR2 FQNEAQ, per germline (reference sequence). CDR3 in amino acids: CASVRSGGGDTQYF. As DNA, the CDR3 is TGTGCCAGCGTCCGTAGCGGGGGGGGTGATACGCAGTATTTT.

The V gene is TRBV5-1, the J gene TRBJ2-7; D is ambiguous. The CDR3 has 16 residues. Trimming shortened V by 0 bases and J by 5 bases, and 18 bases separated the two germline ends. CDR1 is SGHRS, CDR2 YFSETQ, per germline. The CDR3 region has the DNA TGCGCCAGCAGCTTGGTAGTCGGTCCTCGCCCCCACGAGCAGTACTTC. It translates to CASSLVVGPRPHEQYF.

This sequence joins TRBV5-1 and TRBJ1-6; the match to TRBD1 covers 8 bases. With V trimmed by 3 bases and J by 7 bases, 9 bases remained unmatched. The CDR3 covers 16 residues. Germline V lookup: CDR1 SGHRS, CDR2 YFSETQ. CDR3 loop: CASSSQDRAVNSPLHF. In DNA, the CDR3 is TGCGCCAGCAGCTCTCAGGACAGGGCGGTCAATTCACCCCTCCACTTT.

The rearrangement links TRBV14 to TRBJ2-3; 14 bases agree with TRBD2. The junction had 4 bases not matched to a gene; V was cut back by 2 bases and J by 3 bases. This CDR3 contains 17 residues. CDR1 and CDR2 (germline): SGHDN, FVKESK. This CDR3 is CASSQFRTSGGTDTQYF. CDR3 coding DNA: TGTGCCAGCAGCCAATTCCGGACTAGCGGGGGGACAGATACGCAGTATTTT. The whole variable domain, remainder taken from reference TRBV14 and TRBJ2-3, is EAGVTQFPSHSVIEKGQTVTLRCDPISGHDNLYWYRRVMGKEIKFLLHFVKESKQDESGMPNNRFLAERTGGTYSTLKVQPAELEDSGVYFCASSQFRTSGGTDTQYFGPGTRLTVL.